Below, one T cell receptor (beta chain) is given with its context. Antigen: not known. The assay was immunoSEQ multiplex PCR, and TCRdb's table has in-frame clones only and misses some. The sample records about 76,000 clones, over 75% being singletons. The CDR3 sequence is 14 residues long. With 1 base removed from V and 4 bases from J, the gap between germline ends came to 7 bases. Germline V gene lookup returns CDR1 SSHAT and CDR2 FNYEAQ (reference sequence). The data derive from a study of glioma-infiltrating T cells after dendritic cell vaccination. Across the study: Patients received three intradermal dendritic cell vaccine injections at biweekly intervals.

Regarding time point: after dendritic cell vaccination, including at tumor progression/relapse. Findings and caveats of the study: Longer survival after dendritic cell vaccination followed higher pretreatment TIL content. Few patients contributed both blood and tumor specimens.

The source material was blood, sampled after dendritic cell vaccination. The clonotype was recovered from a human donor with glioblastoma. The genes are TRBV7-7 and TRBJ2-2, with a weak D call TRBD1 (5 bases). The CDR3 nucleotides read TGTGCCAGCAGCTTAGTCCAGGGCACCGGGGAGCTGTTTTTT. Its translation is CASSLVQGTGELFF.